The 10 T cell receptor beta chains given below trace back to one sample, sequenced in a study of blood T cell repertoires in COVID-19. TCRdb keeps only in-frame clones here, not all; method: immunoSEQ multiplex PCR. This sample yields 200,000 to 300,000 clones, of which 80% to 90% are seen a single time; 2% to 3% belongs to the top ten. Sequencing input: PBMCs or T cells enriched from blood (not recorded which). These receptors all come from a woman younger than 45 with acute COVID-19.

In its sample, this clone was seen once. The chain joins TRBV7-2 to TRBJ2-6; D remains unclear. The CDR3 has 15 residues. Germline CDR1 SGHTA, CDR2 FQGNSA. V was clipped by 4 bases and J by 2 bases, with 9 bases between them. The DNA for the CDR3 is TGTGCCAGCAGCTCGTCAGGCGCTGGGGCCAACGTCCTGACTTTC. Its protein is CASSSSGAGANVLTF.

The chain carries TRBV6-2 or TRBV6-3 and TRBJ2-3; 8 nucleotides agree with TRBD2. CDR1 is MNHEY, CDR2 SVGEGT, per germline. V gave up 6 bases and J gave up 6 bases; unmatched junction bases: 11. The CDR3 extends over 15 amino acids. The CDR3 nucleotides are TGTGCCAGCAGCATCGTCCCGACTAGCGCCGATACGCAGTATTTT. This translates into CASSIVPTSADTQYF.

The V gene is TRBV27, the J gene TRBJ2-2; TRBD1 matches 7 bases. In germline, CDR1 is MNHEY, CDR2 SMNVEV (reference sequence). Trimming at V came to 3 bases and at J to 6 bases, leaving 10 bases not matched to a gene. The length of the CDR3 is 16 residues. This CDR3 is CASSLVGTVGAGELFF. In DNA form, the CDR3 reads TGTGCCAGCAGTTTGGTGGGGACAGTTGGTGCCGGGGAGCTGTTTTTT.

The rearrangement uses TRBV12-3 or TRBV12-4 and TRBJ1-1; TRBD1 agrees at 7 bases. The CDR3 spans 13 residues. V was pared by 6 bases and J by 3 bases, with 4 bases of the junction left unmatched. Written as DNA, the CDR3 is TGTGCCAGCAGGCCGACAGGGTACACTGAAGCTTTCTTT. It codes for CASRPTGYTEAFF.

The chain recombines TRBV6-5 with TRBJ1-2; 9 bases align to TRBD1. Germline-derived CDR1 and CDR2 are MNHEY and SVGAGI. The V gene end was trimmed by 5 bases and the J gene end by 8 bases; junction bases not matched to a gene: 12. The CDR3 is made up of 15 amino acids. The CDR3 sequence: CASSPPYGQGKGYTF. Written as DNA, the CDR3 is TGTGCCAGCAGTCCCCCATACGGACAGGGGAAGGGCTACACCTTC.

The genes are TRBV28 and TRBJ2-7, with a weak D call TRBD2 (5 bases). Between the trimmed V and J ends, which lost 7 bases and 4 bases, there was a span of 14 bases. This CDR3 spans 13 amino acids. Germline values: CDR1 MDHEN, CDR2 SYDVKM. As DNA, the CDR3 is TGTGCCAGCACAGATAAAGGAGGTTACGAGCAGTACTTC. It specifies CASTDKGGYEQYF.

This clone occurred once. The chain recombines TRBV12-3 or TRBV12-4 with TRBJ1-3; D uncertain. CDR3 length: 12 residues. V was pared by 3 bases and J by 8 bases, with 8 bases between. The DNA for the CDR3 is TGTGCCAGCAGTTTGTCCTCCTACACCATATATTTT. Amino acid sequence: CASSLSSYTIYF.

The V and J genes are TRBV2 and TRBJ1-6; 8 bases line up with TRBD1. The germline V gene has CDR1 SNHLY and CDR2 FYNNEI. After removal of 5 bases from V and 3 bases from J, the junction contained 3 bases not matched to a gene. This CDR3 comprises 15 residues. CDR3 coding DNA: TGTGCCAGCAGTTTCGGACAGGGCTATAATTCACCCCTCCACTTT. Translating it yields CASSFGQGYNSPLHF.

This sequence joins TRBV7-2 and TRBJ1-1; no firm D call. The CDR3 covers 14 residues. Germline CDR1 is SGHTA and CDR2 is FQGNSA. Trimming left V 5 bases short and J 4 bases short, with 14 bases between. CDR3 coding DNA: TGTGCCAGCAGCCCTGTAAGCGAGTCCACTGAAGCTTTCTTT. This sequence encodes CASSPVSESTEAFF.

The chain employs TRBV12-5 and TRBJ2-7, with TRBD2 matching over 10 bases. The germline CDR1 and CDR2 sequences are LGHNT and FRNRAP. This CDR3 is built from 18 residues. The trim removed 7 bases at V and 3 bases at J, leaving 18 bases unmatched. CDR3 residues: CASAFSGGSLSPVYEQYF. CDR3 bases: TGTGCTAGTGCCTTTAGCGGGGGGTCTCTGTCCCCCGTCTACGAGCAGTACTTC.